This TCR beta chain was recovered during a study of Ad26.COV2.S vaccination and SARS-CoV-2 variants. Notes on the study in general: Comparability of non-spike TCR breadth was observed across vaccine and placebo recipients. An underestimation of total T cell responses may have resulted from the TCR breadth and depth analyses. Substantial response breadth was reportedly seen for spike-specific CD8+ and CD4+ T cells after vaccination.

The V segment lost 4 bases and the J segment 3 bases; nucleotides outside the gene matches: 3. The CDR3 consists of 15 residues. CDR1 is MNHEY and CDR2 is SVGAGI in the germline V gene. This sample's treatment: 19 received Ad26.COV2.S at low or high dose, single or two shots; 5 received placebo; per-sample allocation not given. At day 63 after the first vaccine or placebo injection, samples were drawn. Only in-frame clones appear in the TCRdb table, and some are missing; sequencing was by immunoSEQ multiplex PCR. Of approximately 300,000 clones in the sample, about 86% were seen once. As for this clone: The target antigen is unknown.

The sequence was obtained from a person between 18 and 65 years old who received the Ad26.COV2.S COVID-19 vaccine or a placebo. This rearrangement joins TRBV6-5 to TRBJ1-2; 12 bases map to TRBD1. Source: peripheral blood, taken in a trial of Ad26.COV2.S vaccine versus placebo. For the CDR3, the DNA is TGTGCCAGCAGTTCCAGGGACAGGGGGCACTATGGCTACACCTTC. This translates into CASSSRDRGHYGYTF.